The clone carrying this T cell receptor (beta chain) was detected a few times. Arm-PCR of CDR3 regions and iRepertoire HTBI primers were the basis on which TCR beta libraries were built. In the original workflow: Samples collectively showed approximately 62 TRBV and 14 TRBJ segments. TCRdb reanalysed the multiplex PCR reads using MiXCR and keeps one entry per CDR3 protein. These V and J calls are TCRdb output, not the study's own analysis. The sample lists 550,000 to 700,000 distinct CDR3 sequences, around 16% seen once, with about 12% in the top ten. The data stem from a study of regulatory T cells in long-lasting Graves disease. Trimming cost V 6 bases and J 5 bases, with 14 bases left between them. The CDR3 is 15 amino acids. CDR1 and CDR2 from the germline V gene are ENHRY and SYGVKD. The time point here: newly diagnosed GD, antithyroid drugs for less than 3 months. RNA from PBMCs was the source of the TCR library.

Separately, the same data were catalogued under a study of T cells in Graves' hyperthyroidism and ophthalmopathy. That work adds: Pregnant or lactating patients were excluded, as were those with uncontrolled infection or other autoimmune disease. The TCR CDR3 was amplified in a first-round RT-PCR using the HTBI primer set.

This TCR was recovered from a young man with Graves disease. Sample: peripheral blood mononuclear cells (PBMCs), taken at new diagnosis, from a patient treated with antithyroid drugs. V is TRBV10-3 and J is TRBJ1-6; TRBD1 is a possible D gene (6 bases). CDR3: CAISERTDNNSPLHF. The CDR3 DNA reads TGTGCCATCAGCGAAAGGACAGATAATAATTCACCCCTCCACTTT.